This TCR beta chain was recovered during a study of blood T cells in healthy people across ages. CDR3 length: 14 residues. V was trimmed by 0 bases and J by 4 bases, leaving 9 bases between them. In germline, CDR1 is LGHNA, CDR2 YSLEER. A J-beta primer mix and a sample-barcoded 5' primer were used in a second PCR of about 7 to 12 cycles. TCRdb called the 5' RACE reads again in MiXCR, with one record for every CDR3 protein. The table shows under 850,000 distinct CDR3 sequences, with 36% occurring only once. The chain couples TRBV4-3 to TRBJ1-2; maybe TRBD1 (6 bases). Material: blood. This receptor was obtained from a man aged 18 to 35 in good health. The CDR3 DNA reads TGCGCCAGCAGCCAAGAGACAGGCACCTATGGCTACACCTTC. Translated, it gives CASSQETGTYGYTF.